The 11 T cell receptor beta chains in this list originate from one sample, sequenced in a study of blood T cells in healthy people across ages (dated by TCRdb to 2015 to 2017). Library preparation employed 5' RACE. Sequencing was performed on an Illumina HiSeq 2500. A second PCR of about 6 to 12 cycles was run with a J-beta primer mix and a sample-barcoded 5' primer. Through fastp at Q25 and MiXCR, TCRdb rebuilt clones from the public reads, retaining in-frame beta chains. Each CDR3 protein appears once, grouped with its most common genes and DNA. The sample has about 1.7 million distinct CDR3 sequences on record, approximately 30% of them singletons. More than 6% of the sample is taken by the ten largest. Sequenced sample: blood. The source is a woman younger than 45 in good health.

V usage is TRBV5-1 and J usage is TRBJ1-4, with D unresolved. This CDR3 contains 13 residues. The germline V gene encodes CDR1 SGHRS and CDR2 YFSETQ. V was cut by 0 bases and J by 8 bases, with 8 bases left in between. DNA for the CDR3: TGCGCCAGCAGCTTGGCGGTTTTCGAAAAACTGTTTTTT. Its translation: CASSLAVFEKLFF.

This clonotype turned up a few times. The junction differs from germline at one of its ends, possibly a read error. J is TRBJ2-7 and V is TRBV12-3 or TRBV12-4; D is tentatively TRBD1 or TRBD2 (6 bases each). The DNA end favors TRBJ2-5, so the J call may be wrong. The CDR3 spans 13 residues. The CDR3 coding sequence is TGTGTCAGCAGTCCCCGAGGGGGGGAGACCCAGTACTTC. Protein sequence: CVSSPRGGETQYF.

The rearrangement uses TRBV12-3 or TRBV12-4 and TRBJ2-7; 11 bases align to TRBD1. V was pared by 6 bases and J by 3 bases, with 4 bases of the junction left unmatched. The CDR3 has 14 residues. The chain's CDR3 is CASRRDRGVYEQYF. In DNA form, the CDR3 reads TGTGCCAGCAGGAGGGACAGGGGGGTCTACGAGCAGTACTTC.

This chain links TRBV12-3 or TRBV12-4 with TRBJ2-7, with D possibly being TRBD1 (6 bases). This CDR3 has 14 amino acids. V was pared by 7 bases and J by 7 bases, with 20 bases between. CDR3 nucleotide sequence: TGTGCCAGCACCCAAAACCCAGGGGCGGGTGAGCAGTACTTC. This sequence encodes CASTQNPGAGEQYF.

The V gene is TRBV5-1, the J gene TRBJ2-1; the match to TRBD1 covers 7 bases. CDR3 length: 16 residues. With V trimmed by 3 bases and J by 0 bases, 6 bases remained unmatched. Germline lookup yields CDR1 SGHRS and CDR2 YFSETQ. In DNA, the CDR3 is TGCGCCAGCAGCTCCTTTGGGGACAGCTCCTACAATGAGCAGTTCTTC. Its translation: CASSSFGDSSYNEQFF.

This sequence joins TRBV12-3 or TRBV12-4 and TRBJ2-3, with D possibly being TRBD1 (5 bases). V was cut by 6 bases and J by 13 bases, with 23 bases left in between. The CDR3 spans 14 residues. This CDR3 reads CASSVRVAGDAEYF. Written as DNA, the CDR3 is TGTGCCAGCAGCGTCAGGGTGGCCGGAGATGCGGAGTATTTT.

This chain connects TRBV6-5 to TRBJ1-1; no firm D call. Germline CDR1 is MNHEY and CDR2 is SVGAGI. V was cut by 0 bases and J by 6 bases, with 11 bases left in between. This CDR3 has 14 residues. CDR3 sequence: CASSYSRRDSEAFF. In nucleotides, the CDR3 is TGTGCCAGCAGTTACTCGAGGCGGGATTCTGAAGCTTTCTTT.

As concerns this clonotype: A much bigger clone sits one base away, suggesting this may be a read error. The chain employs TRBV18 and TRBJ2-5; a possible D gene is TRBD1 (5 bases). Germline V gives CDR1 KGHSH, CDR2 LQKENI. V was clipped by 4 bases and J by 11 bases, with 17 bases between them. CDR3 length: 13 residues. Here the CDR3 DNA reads TGTGCCAGCTCACAGGACAAGCACAATGAGCAGTACTTC. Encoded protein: CASSQDKHNEQYF.

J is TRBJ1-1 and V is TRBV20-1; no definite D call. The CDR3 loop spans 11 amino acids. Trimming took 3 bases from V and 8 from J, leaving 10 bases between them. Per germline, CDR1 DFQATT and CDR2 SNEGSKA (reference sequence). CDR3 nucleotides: TGCAGTGCTAGCCACAGAGGCGAAGCTTTCTTT. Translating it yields CSASHRGEAFF.

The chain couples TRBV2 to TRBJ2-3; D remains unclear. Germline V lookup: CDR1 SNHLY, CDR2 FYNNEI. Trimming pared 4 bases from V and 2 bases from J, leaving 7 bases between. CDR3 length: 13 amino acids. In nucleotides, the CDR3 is TGTGCCAGCAGTGGTGAAAACACAGATACGCAGTATTTT. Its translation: CASSGENTDTQYF. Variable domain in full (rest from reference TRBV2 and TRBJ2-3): EPEVTQTPSHQVTQMGQEVILRCVPISNHLYFYWYRQILGQKVEFLVSFYNNEISEKSEIFDDQFSVERPDGSNFTLKIRSTKLEDSAMYFCASSGENTDTQYFGPGTRLTVL.

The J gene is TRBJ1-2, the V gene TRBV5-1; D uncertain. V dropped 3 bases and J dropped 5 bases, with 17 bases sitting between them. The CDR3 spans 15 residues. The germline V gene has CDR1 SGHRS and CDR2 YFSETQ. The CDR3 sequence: CASSSSRIRSYGYTF. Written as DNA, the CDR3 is TGCGCCAGCAGCTCTTCGAGAATACGGAGTTATGGCTACACCTTC. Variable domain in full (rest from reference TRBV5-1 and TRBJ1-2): KAGVTQTPRYLIKTRGQQVTLSCSPISGHRSVSWYQQTPGQGLQFLFEYFSETQRNKGNFPGRFSGRQFSNSRSEMNVSTLELGDSALYLCASSSSRIRSYGYTFGSGTRLTVV.